These 28 T cell receptor beta chains share one sample of origin, sequenced in a study of blood T cell repertoires in COVID-19. Generated by immunoSEQ multiplex PCR, the TCRdb table keeps only in-frame clones and is missing some. The table records about 230,000 clones, around 83% of them present only once. Sequenced input: peripheral blood. These receptors came from a woman between 50 and 59 years old with acute or convalescent COVID-19.

The rearrangement joins TRBV27 to TRBJ2-7, with 9 bases that match TRBD2. Germline-derived CDR1 and CDR2 are MNHEY and SMNVEV (reference sequence). This CDR3 contains 15 residues. The J segment lost 4 bases and the V segment lost 5 bases, leaving 9 bases of the junction unmatched. The CDR3 DNA is TGTGCCAGCAGTCCCCGTATAGCGGGAGCTTACGAGCAGTACTTC. This translates into CASSPRIAGAYEQYF.

This chain links TRBV5-1 with TRBJ2-1, with D possibly being TRBD2 (6 bases). Germline V gene sequence: CDR1 SGHRS, CDR2 YFSETQ. The CDR3 contains 15 residues. Trimming left V 0 bases short and J 5 bases short, with 12 bases between. CDR3 bases: TGCGCCAGCAGCTTGGCTTCTAGCGCAAACAATGAGCAGTTCTTC. Protein sequence: CASSLASSANNEQFF. The variable domain in full, with the rest retrieved from reference TRBV5-1 and TRBJ2-1, is KAGVTQTPRYLIKTRGQQVTLSCSPISGHRSVSWYQQTPGQGLQFLFEYFSETQRNKGNFPGRFSGRQFSNSRSEMNVSTLELGDSALYLCASSLASSANNEQFFGPGTRLTVL.

The J gene is TRBJ2-6, the V gene TRBV19, with TRBD1 matching over 7 bases. The germline V gene encodes CDR1 LNHDA and CDR2 SQIVND (reference sequence). Losses at the gene ends were 1 base for V and 0 bases for J; bases not matched to a gene: 9. The CDR3 runs to 19 residues. The CDR3 loop reads CASSIGPGRGSSGANVLTF. CDR3 in DNA: TGTGCCAGTAGTATAGGCCCGGGCAGGGGGAGCTCTGGGGCCAACGTCCTGACTTTC.

The V and J genes are TRBV7-9 and TRBJ2-3; 10 bases match TRBD2. V gave up 5 bases and J gave up 8 bases; unmatched junction bases: 4. This CDR3 comprises 13 residues. Germline CDR1 reads SEHNR; CDR2 reads FQNEAQ (reference sequence). The CDR3 nucleotides are TGTGCCAGCAGCCCTAGCGGGGGAGGTACGCAGTATTTT. This sequence encodes CASSPSGGGTQYF.

The chain couples TRBV5-1 to TRBJ2-2; the match to TRBD2 covers 10 bases. Germline lookup yields CDR1 SGHRS and CDR2 YFSETQ. The CDR3 is 16 residues long. The ends lost 0 bases at V and 1 base at J; junction bases unmatched: 0. CDR3 in DNA: TGCGCCAGCAGCTTGGGACTAGCGGGGAACACCGGGGAGCTGTTTTTT. Its translation: CASSLGLAGNTGELFF.

Comments on this clone: This sample also contains other DNA sequences that code for the same CDR3. This chain links TRBV12-3 or TRBV12-4 with TRBJ1-1; D gene unclear. V lost 5 bases to trimming and J lost 0 bases, with 7 bases between them. CDR3 length equals 13 residues. In DNA form, the CDR3 reads TGTGCCAGCAGTCTCAGGTTGAACACTGAAGCTTTCTTT. Translation: CASSLRLNTEAFF.

The genes are TRBV6-6 and TRBJ1-1; 8 bases align to TRBD1. The ends lost 5 bases at V and 0 bases at J; junction bases unmatched: 5. The CDR3 sequence is 15 residues long. The germline CDR1 and CDR2 sequences are MNHNY and SVGAGI (reference sequence). CDR3 loop: CASSPGQEVNTEAFF. For the CDR3, the DNA is TGTGCCAGCAGTCCGGGACAGGAGGTGAACACTGAAGCTTTCTTT.

The rearrangement joins TRBV5-1 to TRBJ2-3; 7 bases agree with TRBD1. J lost 5 bases, V lost 4 bases, and 7 bases had no gene match. Germline V gives CDR1 SGHRS, CDR2 YFSETQ. The CDR3 runs 14 residues. Here the CDR3 reads CASSLGGLGDTQYF. The CDR3 coding sequence is TGCGCCAGCAGCCTAGGGGGCTTGGGAGATACGCAGTATTTT.

This CDR3 reads CASSLHSAGSGEQFF. For the CDR3, the DNA is TGTGCCAGCAGCTTACATTCAGCGGGATCTGGTGAGCAGTTCTTC. The chain is built from TRBV11-3 and TRBJ2-1, with 7 bases identical to TRBD2. Germline values: CDR1 SGHNT, CDR2 YENEEA. V trimming: 2 bases; J trimming: 9 bases; junction bases outside the gene matches: 10. This CDR3 is built from 15 residues.

This clone was seen a single time. The rearrangement links TRBV10-3 to TRBJ2-7, with 10 nucleotides matching TRBD2. This CDR3 has 15 residues. V was pared by 10 bases and J by 5 bases, with 14 bases of the junction left unmatched. CDR1 ENHRY and CDR2 SYGVKD come from the germline V gene. The CDR3 spells CATTNGLAESDEQYF. In DNA form, the CDR3 reads TGTGCCACCACAAACGGACTAGCGGAAAGCGACGAGCAGTACTTC.

This clone occurred once. The rearrangement joins TRBV7-9 to TRBJ1-2; possibly TRBD1 for D (5 bases). The V end was cut by 3 bases, the J end by 13 bases, with 15 bases between. The V gene's germline CDR1 is SEHNR and CDR2 FQNEAQ (reference sequence). This CDR3 region has 12 residues. CDR3 sequence: CASSFDRALPTF. The DNA for the CDR3 is TGTGCCAGCAGCTTCGACAGAGCCCTCCCCACCTTC.

V usage is TRBV9 and J usage is TRBJ2-2, with D possibly matching TRBD1 (5 bases). Per germline, CDR1 SGDLS and CDR2 YYNGEE. The CDR3 is 16 residues long. Trimming took 0 bases from V and 4 from J, leaving 13 bases between them. This CDR3 reads CASSVESGWTTGELFF. The CDR3 bases are TGTGCCAGCAGCGTAGAGTCAGGGTGGACCACCGGGGAGCTGTTTTTT.

In its sample, this clone was seen once. The chain uses TRBV6-6 and TRBJ1-2; D is perhaps TRBD1 (5 bases). The V end lost 6 bases, the J end lost 5 bases, and 16 bases lay between the germline ends. CDR1 MNHNY and CDR2 SVGAGI come from the germline V gene (reference sequence). The CDR3 runs 14 residues. CDR3 nucleotides: TGTGCCAGCAGCCCGTCGGGGGGGGGATATGGCTACACCTTC. Translated: CASSPSGGGYGYTF.

This chain uses TRBV5-1 with TRBJ1-2, with D hard to call. Trimming cost V 0 bases and J 4 bases, with 7 bases left between them. Germline CDR1 is SGHRS and CDR2 is YFSETQ. The CDR3 is 13 amino acids. This CDR3 is CASSLELRYGYTF. As DNA, the CDR3 is TGCGCCAGCAGCTTGGAACTGCGCTATGGCTACACCTTC.

In its sample, this clone was seen a few times. The V and J genes are TRBV5-1 and TRBJ1-2, with 7 bases matching TRBD1. The CDR3 runs 14 residues. The trim removed 3 bases at V and 2 bases at J, leaving 4 bases unmatched. The germline V gene encodes CDR1 SGHRS and CDR2 YFSETQ. The CDR3 sequence: CASSSSGQNYGYTF. DNA of the CDR3: TGCGCCAGCAGCTCGTCGGGACAGAACTATGGCTACACCTTC.

This chain connects TRBV5-1 to TRBJ1-2; D is possibly TRBD1 (6 bases). Trimming cost V 4 bases and J 2 bases, with 9 bases left between them. CDR3 length: 13 residues. Germline CDR1 and CDR2: SGHRS and YFSETQ. The CDR3 protein is CASSAGQNYGYTF. CDR3 coding DNA: TGCGCCAGCAGCGCCGGACAGAACTATGGCTACACCTTC.

The CDR3 loop reads CSVALAGSYNEQFF. The CDR3 DNA follows: TGCAGCGTGGCTCTAGCGGGATCCTACAATGAGCAGTTCTTC. The V and J genes are TRBV29-1 and TRBJ2-1, with 9 bases identical to TRBD2. The CDR3 contains 14 residues. Germline V gene sequence: CDR1 SQVTM, CDR2 ANQGSEA. The V gene end was trimmed by 6 bases and the J gene end by 1 base; junction bases not matched to a gene: 4.

The J gene is TRBJ1-3, the V gene TRBV12-3 or TRBV12-4, with D unclear. The CDR3 is 12 amino acids. V lost 6 bases, J lost 0 bases, and 3 bases lay in between. The CDR3 DNA is TGTGCCAGCAGCCGCTCTGGAAACACCATATATTTT. Residues: CASSRSGNTIYF.

The chain links TRBV28 to TRBJ1-5, with TRBD1 matching 8 bases. J lost 0 bases, V lost 1 base, and 11 bases had no gene match. This CDR3 has 19 residues. The germline gives CDR1 MDHEN, CDR2 SYDVKM. CDR3 DNA sequence: TGTGCCAGCAGTTTATATTTGTTGACAGGGGTTTATAGCAATCAGCCCCAGCATTTT. Its protein is CASSLYLLTGVYSNQPQHF.

V gene TRBV27 combines with J gene TRBJ2-1, with 7 bases identical to TRBD1. The CDR3 runs 15 residues. Germline-derived CDR1 and CDR2 are MNHEY and SMNVEV (reference sequence). With 5 bases clipped from V and 0 bases from J, the junction kept 4 bases outside the gene matches. The CDR3: CASSPGGSSYNEQFF. CDR3 DNA sequence: TGTGCCAGCAGTCCAGGGGGTAGCTCCTACAATGAGCAGTTCTTC.

This CDR3 reads CASSQKLAESTDTQYF. CDR3 DNA sequence: TGTGCCAGCAGCCAAAAACTAGCGGAAAGCACAGATACGCAGTATTTT. The chain links TRBV5-4 to TRBJ2-3, with TRBD2 matching 8 bases. This CDR3 region has 16 residues. Germline V lookup: CDR1 SGHNT, CDR2 YYREEE (reference sequence). The V gene end was trimmed by 4 bases and the J gene end by 0 bases; junction bases not matched to a gene: 7.

About this clone itself: Lacking the conserved final phenylalanine or tryptophan, this CDR3 likely reflects a read error. It is unclear where the CDR3 begins or ends on the DNA, so no DNA is shown, and the CDR3 is as TCRdb lists it. The chain combines TRBV28 with TRBJ2-7; the table's D gene call, TRBD1, was not cross checked with the DNA. Looked up from germline, CDR1 is MDHEN and CDR2 is SYDVKM. The CDR3 comprises 8 residues, both ends counted. The CDR3 spells CASSFSRG.

This rearrangement joins TRBV6-1 to TRBJ2-1; the match to TRBD2 covers 10 bases. This CDR3 is built from 15 residues. The germline CDR1 and CDR2 sequences are MNHNS and SASEGT. V lost 0 bases, J lost 7 bases, and 3 bases stayed unmatched. CDR3 amino acids: CASSEAGLALNEQFF. The CDR3 region has the DNA TGTGCCAGCAGTGAAGCGGGACTAGCGTTGAATGAGCAGTTCTTC.

The V and J genes are TRBV5-5 and TRBJ1-2; D gene ambiguous. Trimming removed 4 bases at V and 4 bases at J, with 11 bases between. The CDR3 is made up of 13 amino acids. Germline CDR1 reads SGHKS; CDR2 reads YYEKEE (reference sequence). DNA of the CDR3: TGTGCCAGCAGCCCCCTCATTAGCTATGGCTACACCTTC. It specifies CASSPLISYGYTF.

The chain has TRBV15 and TRBJ2-5; D is perhaps TRBD2 (5 bases). CDR1 and CDR2 (germline): LNHNV, YYDKDF (reference sequence). The CDR3 runs 13 residues. Trimming removed 0 bases at V and 4 bases at J, with 6 bases between. This chain's CDR3 is CATSRDEGETQYF. The CDR3 DNA reads as TGTGCCACCAGCAGAGATGAGGGAGAGACCCAGTACTTC.

The V gene is TRBV2, the J gene TRBJ1-3; D perhaps matches TRBD1 (5 bases). The CDR3 spans 15 residues. Germline CDR1 is SNHLY and CDR2 is FYNNEI. Trimming removed 2 bases at V and 4 bases at J, with 12 bases between. In DNA, the CDR3 is TGTGCCAGCAGTGAACAGGGCCCCTCGGGAAACACCATATATTTT. Translated: CASSEQGPSGNTIYF.

The chain links TRBV21-1 to TRBJ2-5; TRBD2, the table's D call, lacks a check against the DNA. TRBV21-1 is flagged as a pseudogene. The CDR3 has 17 residues. The CDR3 bases are TGTGCCAGCAGCTCGAGCGGGAGCGGGTGGTGCCAAGAGACCCAGTACTTC. Encoded protein: CASSSSGSGWCQETQYF.

The sample holds a few counts of this clone. This rearrangement joins TRBV6-1 to TRBJ1-5; possible D gene TRBD1, 5 bases. Germline CDR1 reads MNHNS; CDR2 reads SASEGT. Trimming pared 2 bases from V and 4 bases from J, leaving 9 bases between. This CDR3 is 14 amino acids long. The CDR3 sequence is CASSEYPGNQPQHF. CDR3 in DNA: TGTGCCAGCAGTGAATATCCAGGGAATCAGCCCCAGCATTTT.